Following are 10 T cell receptor beta chains from one sample sequenced in a study of T cell responses to AZD1222 COVID-19 vaccine. Only in-frame clones appear in the TCRdb table, and some are missing; sequencing was by immunoSEQ multiplex PCR. The sample has roughly 120,000 clones; 90% to 95% are singletons. The specimen comprised peripheral blood, sampled on day 0 of AZD1222 vaccination. The receptors stem from an adult in good health.

The rearrangement joins TRBV6-6 to TRBJ1-2; D is unresolved. Between the trimmed V and J ends, which lost 6 bases and 8 bases, there was a span of 13 bases. The CDR3 length is 12 residues. Germline V CDR1 and CDR2: MNHNY, SVGAGI (reference sequence). The CDR3, as DNA: TGTGCCAGCAGGCAACAAGGGAGCGGCTACACCTTC. It specifies CASRQQGSGYTF.

Points on this clone: Distinct nucleotide sequences in the sample also encode this CDR3. The chain links TRBV5-1 to TRBJ1-2, with TRBD1 as a possible D gene (6 bases). V was clipped by 0 bases and J by 4 bases, with 7 bases between them. The germline gives CDR1 SGHRS, CDR2 YFSETQ. This CDR3 has 13 residues. This CDR3 is CASSLGQVYGYTF. The CDR3 coding sequence is TGCGCCAGCAGCTTGGGACAGGTCTATGGCTACACCTTC.

This clone was found once. The genes are TRBV5-1 and TRBJ1-2, with no clear D. CDR3 length: 13 amino acids. Trimming shortened V by 0 bases and J by 1 base, and 4 bases separated the two germline ends. From germline, CDR1 is SGHRS and CDR2 YFSETQ. CDR3 coding DNA: TGCGCCAGCAGCTTGGTAGTTAACTATGGCTACACCTTC. Translation: CASSLVVNYGYTF.

The chain couples TRBV3-1 (or the pseudogene TRBV3-2) to TRBJ1-2; D gene uncertain. The length of the CDR3 is 16 residues. The V end was cut by 0 bases, the J end by 1 base, with 12 bases between. Germline V CDR1 and CDR2: LGHDT, YNNKEL (reference sequence). The CDR3 coding sequence is TGTGCCAGCAGCCAAGATCTGTGGGAGGATAACTATGGCTACACCTTC. Translated: CASSQDLWEDNYGYTF.

The chain recombines TRBV5-1 with TRBJ2-2, with 11 bases matching TRBD1. The CDR3 spans 16 residues. J was trimmed by 5 bases and V by 0 bases; bases with no gene match: 3. The germline gives CDR1 SGHRS, CDR2 YFSETQ. CDR3 sequence reads: CASSLAGTGGTGELFF. CDR3 sequence (DNA): TGCGCCAGCAGCTTGGCAGGGACAGGGGGGACCGGGGAGCTGTTTTTT.

DNA for the CDR3: TGCAGTGCTAGGAATGACGGGGAGCTGTTTTTT. Protein product: CSARNDGELFF. The rearrangement links TRBV20-1 to TRBJ2-2; the D is unclear. CDR1 DFQATT and CDR2 SNEGSKA come from the germline V gene (reference sequence). V was cut by 3 bases and J by 7 bases, with 6 bases left in between. This CDR3 region has 11 residues.

The chain links TRBV28 to TRBJ1-5; 11 nucleotides agree with TRBD1. The CDR3 totals 15 residues. The V gene end was trimmed by 8 bases and the J gene end by 3 bases; junction bases not matched to a gene: 6. Germline CDR1 is MDHEN and CDR2 is SYDVKM. In DNA, the CDR3 is TGTGCCAGCCTTAGGACAGGGGGCAACAATCAGCCCCAGCATTTT. Encoded protein: CASLRTGGNNQPQHF.

The gene calls are TRBV9 and TRBJ1-1; D is undetermined. The germline CDR1 and CDR2 sequences are SGDLS and YYNGEE. V shed 3 bases and J shed 3 bases, with 21 bases lying between them. This CDR3 is built from 17 residues. CDR3 DNA: TGTGCCAGCAGCGAGCTCATGGGAGTCGGGGTTCACACTGAAGCTTTCTTT. It is translated as CASSELMGVGVHTEAFF.

The chain recombines TRBV11-1 with TRBJ2-7; TRBD2 is a possible D gene (5 bases). Germline-derived CDR1 and CDR2 are SGHAT and FQDESV (reference sequence). Trimming stripped 7 bases from V and 5 bases from J, with 12 bases between. The CDR3 spans 12 residues. CDR3 region: CASTGMEDEQYF. CDR3 sequence (DNA): TGTGCCAGCACAGGTATGGAGGACGAGCAGTACTTC.

The CDR3 loop reads CSASLLVGYTF. CDR3 bases: TGCAGTGCTAGTCTCCTCGTGGGCTACACCTTC. V is TRBV20-1 and J is TRBJ1-2; D remains unclear. V shed 3 bases and J shed 8 bases, with 10 bases lying between them. Looked up from germline, CDR1 is DFQATT and CDR2 is SNEGSKA (reference sequence). The CDR3 consists of 11 residues.